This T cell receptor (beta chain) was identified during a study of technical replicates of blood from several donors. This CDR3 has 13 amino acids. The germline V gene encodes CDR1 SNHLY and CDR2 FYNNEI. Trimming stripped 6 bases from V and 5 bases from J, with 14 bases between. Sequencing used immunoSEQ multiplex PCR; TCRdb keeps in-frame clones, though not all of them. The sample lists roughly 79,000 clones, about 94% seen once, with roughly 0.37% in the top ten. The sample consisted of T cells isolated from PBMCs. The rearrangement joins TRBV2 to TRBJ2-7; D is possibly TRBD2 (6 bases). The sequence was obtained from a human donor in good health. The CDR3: CASRAGTSNEQYF. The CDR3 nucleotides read TGTGCCAGCAGGGCCGGGACTTCCAACGAGCAGTACTTC.